This record looks at one TCR beta chain sequence and its context. A much larger clone lies a single base off, so this may be a read error. The sample comes from a study of T-cell reconstitution after alpha-beta-depleted transplantation in children. CDR3 length: 14 residues. With 4 bases clipped from V and 1 base from J, the junction kept 6 bases outside the gene matches. Per the germline V gene, CDR1 is DFQATT and CDR2 is SNEGSKA (reference sequence). The TCRbeta library was prepared with unique molecular identifiers. MiXCR, applied by TCRdb to the PCR reads, yields one record per CDR3 protein. The sample gives roughly 300,000 distinct CDR3 sequences, 10% to 13% of which show up once; about 2.3% is in the top ten.

Specimen: PBMCs from the stem cell graft donor, collected from the stem cell graft. This chain uses TRBV20-1 with TRBJ2-7, with 8 bases fitting TRBD2. This receptor was obtained from a human donor who donated a stem cell graft to a child with acute lymphoblastic leukemia. The CDR3 region has the DNA TGCAGTGCTACTTTAGCGGGGACGTCCTACGAGCAGTACTTC. Residues: CSATLAGTSYEQYF.